Sequencing of this TCR beta chain was carried out in a study of blood T cells in healthy people across ages. Broader study findings: Strong correlation existed between TCR beta diversity and naive T cell percentage.

It was with a sample-barcoded 5' primer and a J-beta primer mix that a second PCR of about 6 to 12 cycles was run. Each CDR3 protein gets one entry after TCRdb re-called the 5' RACE reads with MiXCR. The sample contains under 950,000 distinct CDR3 sequences, 22% of which appear only once. This CDR3 has 12 residues. Germline V gene data show CDR1 as SEHNR and CDR2 as FQNEAQ (reference sequence). This clonotype was observed a few times. Its antigen is as yet unknown. Sequenced input: blood. The sequence was collected from a man aged 65-85 years in good health. The V and J genes are TRBV7-9 and TRBJ2-1; D gene unclear. With the DNA end fitting TRBJ2-7 better, the J assignment may be wrong. Here the CDR3 DNA reads TGTGCCAGCGGCGCCAGCTCCTACGAGCAGTACTTC. Translated: CASGASSYEQYF.